These 32 T cell receptor beta chains came from one sample sequenced in a study of response to subunit inactivated influenza vaccine. One entry per CDR3 protein, called by TCRdb with MiXCR from the RT-PCR reads. The profile shows about 160,000 distinct CDR3 sequences, about 10% of them singletons. The sample was CD8+ T cells sorted from PBMCs, taken approximately 25 months after vaccination. These receptors originate from a man aged 50 to 75 who received an inactivated influenza vaccine.

The chain joins TRBV7-9 to TRBJ2-3; weak D call: TRBD2 (5 bases). The CDR3 totals 14 residues. Germline V lookup: CDR1 SEHNR, CDR2 FQNEAQ (reference sequence). Deletions cut 5 bases from V and 5 bases from J, with 14 bases between. CDR3 sequence (DNA): TGTGCCAGCAGCCCAGTGATGGGGAGAGATACGCAGTATTTT. It is translated as CASSPVMGRDTQYF.

This clonotype occurred a few times. The chain joins TRBV4-1 to TRBJ2-4; no clear D. There are 16 residues in the CDR3. CDR1 is MGHRA, CDR2 YSYEKL, per germline. Trimming left V 4 bases short and J 0 bases short, with 13 bases between. CDR3 loop: CASSLGIFTAKNIQYF. Here the CDR3 DNA reads TGCGCCAGCAGCCTAGGGATCTTTACAGCCAAAAACATTCAGTACTTC.

This chain uses TRBV12-3 or TRBV12-4 with TRBJ2-5; 11 bases agree with TRBD2. The length of the CDR3 is 15 residues. J lost 5 bases, V lost 4 bases, and 6 bases had no gene match. The CDR3 DNA is TGTGCCAGCAGTTCTAGCGGGGGGCGGGAGGAGACCCAGTACTTC. Translation: CASSSSGGREETQYF.

This clonotype was counted between two and nine times. V usage is TRBV9 and J usage is TRBJ2-2, with D uncertain. With 6 bases removed from V and 6 bases from J, the gap between germline ends came to 12 bases. The CDR3 sequence is 13 residues long. Per the germline V gene, CDR1 is SGDLS and CDR2 is YYNGEE. CDR3 region: CASTPDSPGELFF. In DNA form, the CDR3 reads TGTGCCAGCACGCCGGATAGTCCCGGGGAGCTGTTTTTT. The variable domain in full, completed from reference TRBV9 and TRBJ2-2, reads DSGVTQTPKHLITATGQRVTLRCSPRSGDLSVYWYQQSLDQGLQFLIQYYNGEERAKGNILERFSAQQFPDLHSELNLSSLELGDSALYFCASTPDSPGELFFGEGSRLTVL.

This clonotype was picked up a small number of times. The genes are TRBV30 and TRBJ2-3, with 9 bases matching TRBD2. CDR1 GTSNPN and CDR2 SVGIG come from the germline V gene (reference sequence). Trimming took 0 bases from V and 1 from J; bases not matched to a gene: 8. The CDR3 consists of 17 residues. The CDR3: CAWSVLASGIRTDTQYF. The CDR3 region has the DNA TGTGCCTGGAGTGTACTGGCTAGCGGGATACGCACAGATACGCAGTATTTT.

Ten or more counts support this clonotype. The CDR3 bases are TGTGCCAGCAGTTTGGGCACTTTCCCCTTCACACCCGGGGAGCTGTTTTTT. As protein: CASSLGTFPFTPGELFF. The rearrangement links TRBV28 to TRBJ2-2; unclear D gene. The CDR3 length is 17 residues. From germline, CDR1 is MDHEN and CDR2 SYDVKM. Trimming shortened V by 3 bases and J by 6 bases, and 20 bases separated the two germline ends.

The chain uses TRBV28 and TRBJ1-4, with 7 positions matching TRBD1. CDR1 is MDHEN and CDR2 is SYDVKM in the germline V gene. The CDR3 covers 14 residues. V lost 6 bases, J lost 6 bases, and 7 bases stayed unmatched. The CDR3 is CASSTGTAYEKLFF. The CDR3 DNA reads TGTGCCAGCAGCACGGGGACAGCCTATGAAAAACTGTTTTTT.

This clonotype appeared a few times. The V and J genes are TRBV13 and TRBJ2-5; no clear D. The CDR3 is made up of 13 amino acids. In germline, CDR1 is PRHDT, CDR2 FYEKMQ (reference sequence). Trimming pared 1 base from V and 4 bases from J, leaving 7 bases between. Here the CDR3 reads CASSLEVAETQYF. The CDR3 nucleotides read TGTGCCAGCAGCTTAGAGGTAGCAGAGACCCAGTACTTC.

This clonotype showed up just a few times. The genes are TRBV12-3 or TRBV12-4 and TRBJ2-1, with 10 positions matching TRBD2. CDR3 length: 16 residues. V shed 2 bases and J 3 bases; nucleotides not matched to a gene: 4. CDR3 amino acids: CASSLQGTSDYNEQFF. The CDR3 coding sequence is TGTGCCAGCAGTTTACAGGGGACTAGCGACTACAATGAGCAGTTCTTC.

The chain links TRBV24-1 to TRBJ2-1; D unclear. Germline V gene lookup returns CDR1 KGHDR and CDR2 SFDVKD. Trimming took off 2 bases at V and 1 base at J, with 8 bases between the two ends. This CDR3 spans 15 amino acids. The CDR3 DNA reads TGTGCCACCAGTGATTCGGCTGGATCCTACAATGAGCAGTTCTTC. It is translated as CATSDSAGSYNEQFF.

The chain recombines TRBV7-8 with TRBJ2-7, with 7 bases aligning to TRBD1. From germline, CDR1 is SGHVS and CDR2 FQNEAQ. The V gene end was trimmed by 2 bases and the J gene end by 4 bases; junction bases not matched to a gene: 17. This CDR3 spans 18 amino acids. The CDR3 nucleotides read TGTGCCAGCAGCTTAAGGGACAGACCCTCCCGGGGTATATACGAGCAGTACTTC. Its translation: CASSLRDRPSRGIYEQYF.

This clonotype was detected many times. The chain carries TRBV12-3 or TRBV12-4 and TRBJ2-7; TRBD1 aligns across 7 bases. This CDR3 contains 13 residues. J lost 2 bases, V lost 5 bases, and 3 bases had no gene match. The CDR3: CASSEGQTYEQYF. Written as DNA, the CDR3 is TGTGCCAGCAGTGAGGGACAGACCTACGAGCAGTACTTC.

This clonotype was counted only a few times. The chain couples TRBV6-2 or TRBV6-3 to TRBJ1-2; D gene uncertain. The CDR3 totals 12 residues. Germline V lookup: CDR1 MNHEY, CDR2 SVGEGT. The V and J ends lost 2 bases and 4 bases respectively, with 5 bases between them. The CDR3 DNA reads TGTGCCAGCAGTTACGGAACCTATGGCTACACCTTC. It translates to CASSYGTYGYTF.

The sample holds a few counts of this clonotype. In nucleotides, the CDR3 is TGTGCCAGCAGAAAAACTAGCGGGGGAGGTAATGAGCAGTTCTTC. Translation gives CASRKTSGGGNEQFF. The gene calls are TRBV2 and TRBJ2-1, with 11 bases lining up with TRBD2. The CDR3 is 15 residues long. CDR1 and CDR2 (germline): SNHLY, FYNNEI. V lost 6 bases and J lost 7; bases outside the gene matches: 8.

This sequence joins TRBV2 and TRBJ1-1; D remains unclear. From germline, CDR1 is SNHLY and CDR2 FYNNEI. The CDR3 runs 13 residues. With 4 bases removed from V and 4 bases from J, the gap between germline ends came to 10 bases. CDR3 amino acids: CASSVRFGTEAFF. The DNA of the CDR3 is TGTGCCAGCAGTGTAAGGTTCGGCACTGAAGCTTTCTTT. The entire variable domain, with the rest obtained from reference TRBV2 and TRBJ1-1, is as follows: EPEVTQTPSHQVTQMGQEVILRCVPISNHLYFYWYRQILGQKVEFLVSFYNNEISEKSEIFDDQFSVERPDGSNFTLKIRSTKLEDSAMYFCASSVRFGTEAFFGQGTRLTVV.

J is TRBJ1-6 and V is TRBV6-5; TRBD1 might be the D (6 bases). The CDR3 covers 16 residues. The V gene lost 3 bases and the J gene lost 3 bases, with 12 bases spanning the gap. Germline V CDR1 and CDR2: MNHEY, SVGAGI. CDR3 loop: CASSYTGGDYNSPLHF. The CDR3 bases are TGTGCCAGCAGTTATACGGGGGGCGACTATAATTCACCCCTCCACTTT.

V gene TRBV6-2 or TRBV6-3 combines with J gene TRBJ2-7, with TRBD1 matching over 7 bases. CDR1 MNHEY and CDR2 SVGEGT come from the germline V gene. V lost 5 bases to trimming and J lost 0 bases; unmatched junction nucleotides: 4. This CDR3 contains 14 residues. CDR3 DNA sequence: TGTGCCAGCAGTCCGCAGGGGGACTCCTACGAGCAGTACTTC. It is translated as CASSPQGDSYEQYF.

This sequence joins TRBV10-2 and TRBJ2-2; 8 nucleotides match TRBD1. The germline V gene has CDR1 WSHSY and CDR2 SAAADI. This CDR3 has 15 residues. After removal of 5 bases from V and 4 bases from J, the junction contained 6 bases not matched to a gene. CDR3: CASSTGGVGTGELFF. In nucleotides, the CDR3 is TGCGCCAGCAGTACAGGGGGAGTAGGCACCGGGGAGCTGTTTTTT.

This clonotype occurred a few times. This chain uses TRBV7-9 with TRBJ2-5; D unresolved. In germline, CDR1 is SEHNR, CDR2 FQNEAQ (reference sequence). The CDR3 is 12 amino acids. V was clipped by 2 bases and J by 5 bases, with 6 bases between them. The CDR3 here is CASSLSVETQYF. In nucleotides, the CDR3 is TGTGCCAGCAGCTTAAGCGTGGAGACCCAGTACTTC.

Remarks on this clonotype: This sequence may be a read error, since a much larger clone differs from it by one base. The chain is built from TRBV20-1 and TRBJ2-2; 7 bases map to TRBD1. This CDR3 has 16 amino acids. The germline V gene has CDR1 DFQATT and CDR2 SNEGSKA (reference sequence). The CDR3 region has the DNA TGCTGTGCTAGAGATGGTTGGACAGGTTCCACCGGGGAGCTGTTTTTT. It is translated as CCARDGWTGSTGELFF.

J is TRBJ2-7 and V is TRBV15, with a weak D call TRBD2 (5 bases). Trimming left V 0 bases short and J 0 bases short, with 9 bases between. The CDR3 has 15 amino acids. Germline CDR1 and CDR2: LNHNV and YYDKDF (reference sequence). CDR3 protein: CATSRESGDSYEQYF. The CDR3 coding sequence is TGTGCCACCAGCAGAGAGAGCGGAGACTCCTACGAGCAGTACTTC.

The genes are TRBV28 and TRBJ1-5; D is unresolved. Germline CDR1 is MDHEN and CDR2 is SYDVKM. This CDR3 spans 15 amino acids. The germline V and J ends were trimmed by 3 bases and 4 bases, with 13 bases remaining between them. CDR3 sequence reads: CASSFSPEDNQPQHF. The DNA for the CDR3 is TGTGCCAGCAGTTTTTCCCCCGAGGATAATCAGCCCCAGCATTTT.

The chain uses TRBV7-8 and TRBJ2-7; D is possibly TRBD2 (6 bases). This CDR3 has 16 residues. Germline V gene lookup returns CDR1 SGHVS and CDR2 FQNEAQ. V was pared by 5 bases and J by 4 bases, with 21 bases between. The CDR3 bases are TGTGCCAGCAGCGGCCCGGGGGTAGGGCCTTGGTACGAGCAGTACTTC. Its protein product is CASSGPGVGPWYEQYF.

This clonotype showed up just a few times. This sequence joins TRBV20-1 and TRBJ1-2; no reliable D call. Germline V gene data show CDR1 as DFQATT and CDR2 as SNEGSKA (reference sequence). There are 11 residues in the CDR3. V was trimmed by 4 bases and J by 8 bases, leaving 11 bases between them. CDR3 in amino acids: CSATSGRGYTF. Here the CDR3 DNA reads TGCAGTGCTACCTCGGGCCGCGGCTACACCTTC.

Many counts were recorded for this clonotype. This chain joins TRBV15 and TRBJ2-3, with 8 nucleotides matching TRBD1. CDR1 is LNHNV, CDR2 YYDKDF, per germline (reference sequence). The CDR3 contains 15 residues. V lost 0 bases to trimming and J lost 7 bases; unmatched junction nucleotides: 6. The CDR3 here is CATSRDTGTGYTQYF. CDR3 DNA: TGTGCCACCAGCAGAGATACCGGGACAGGTTATACGCAGTATTTT.

In its sample, this clonotype was seen a few times. J is TRBJ2-1 and V is TRBV3-1; D is unresolved. Germline lookup yields CDR1 LGHDT and CDR2 YNNKEL (reference sequence). The ends were cut back, 3 bases at V and 0 bases at J, with 12 bases in the middle. The CDR3 consists of 16 residues. The CDR3 spells CASSHPLRSSYNEQFF. The CDR3 coding sequence is TGTGCCAGCAGCCACCCCCTGCGAAGCTCCTACAATGAGCAGTTCTTC.

This clonotype was recorded a few times. CDR3 sequence: CASSPGTSGGLHEQYF. The CDR3 DNA reads as TGTGCCAGCAGCCCCGGGACTAGCGGGGGTCTCCACGAGCAGTACTTC. The chain links TRBV11-2 to TRBJ2-7; 14 bases fit TRBD2. V lost 5 bases, J lost 5 bases, and 8 bases stayed unmatched. The germline V gene has CDR1 SGHAT and CDR2 FQNNGV. The CDR3 totals 16 residues.

This rearrangement joins TRBV27 to TRBJ2-4; D uncertain. Germline loops: CDR1 MNHEY, CDR2 SMNVEV (reference sequence). V lost 2 bases and J lost 1, with 18 bases in between. The CDR3 spans 18 residues. The CDR3 sequence is CASSLVWPLLGAKNIQYF. The CDR3 DNA is TGTGCCAGCAGTTTAGTATGGCCGCTCCTGGGTGCCAAAAACATTCAGTACTTC.

This clonotype was found a few times. V is TRBV5-1 and J is TRBJ2-1, with 13 bases fitting TRBD2. Trimming at V came to 7 bases and at J to 7 bases, leaving 11 bases not matched to a gene. Per the germline V gene, CDR1 is SGHRS and CDR2 is YFSETQ. This CDR3 region has 16 residues. In DNA, the CDR3 is TGCGCCAGCGGGATCCGGGGACTAGCGGGATATAATGAGCAGTTCTTC. Translation: CASGIRGLAGYNEQFF. Based on the CDR3 plus reference TRBV5-1 and TRBJ2-1, the full variable domain is KAGVTQTPRYLIKTRGQQVTLSCSPISGHRSVSWYQQTPGQGLQFLFEYFSETQRNKGNFPGRFSGRQFSNSRSEMNVSTLELGDSALYLCASGIRGLAGYNEQFFGPGTRLTVL.

This clonotype appeared a few times. The chain has TRBV10-3 and TRBJ2-3, with D perhaps assigned TRBD1 or TRBD2 (5 bases each). In germline, CDR1 is ENHRY, CDR2 SYGVKD. Trimming took off 2 bases at V and 4 bases at J, with 19 bases between the two ends. This CDR3 region has 17 residues. CDR3 sequence (DNA): TGTGCCATCAGTGAGGGCCATTTACGAGGGGAGCCAGATACGCAGTATTTT. It specifies CAISEGHLRGEPDTQYF.

The rearrangement joins TRBV9 to TRBJ2-2; 9 positions agree with TRBD2. Germline CDR1 SGDLS, CDR2 YYNGEE. The V segment lost 3 bases and the J segment 4 bases; nucleotides outside the gene matches: 7. This CDR3 comprises 16 residues. CDR3 DNA: TGTGCCAGCAGCGAGAGCGGGGGGCATCCCACCGGGGAGCTGTTTTTT. It codes for CASSESGGHPTGELFF.

This clonotype was observed a few times. The rearrangement links TRBV11-2 to TRBJ2-5; 10 bases line up with TRBD1. Germline CDR1 is SGHAT and CDR2 is FQNNGV. The CDR3 is made up of 14 amino acids. With 1 base clipped from V and 12 bases from J, the junction kept 8 bases outside the gene matches. DNA for the CDR3: TGTGCCAGCAGCTTAGTTGGGACAGGGGTTGGGAAGTACTTC. Its protein is CASSLVGTGVGKYF. The full variable domain, in which reference TRBV11-2 and TRBJ2-5 provide the parts outside the CDR3, is EAGVAQSPRYKIIEKRQSVAFWCNPISGHATLYWYQQILGQGPKLLIQFQNNGVVDDSQLPKDRFSAERLKGVDSTLKIQPAKLEDSAVYLCASSLVGTGVGKYFGPGTRLLVL.